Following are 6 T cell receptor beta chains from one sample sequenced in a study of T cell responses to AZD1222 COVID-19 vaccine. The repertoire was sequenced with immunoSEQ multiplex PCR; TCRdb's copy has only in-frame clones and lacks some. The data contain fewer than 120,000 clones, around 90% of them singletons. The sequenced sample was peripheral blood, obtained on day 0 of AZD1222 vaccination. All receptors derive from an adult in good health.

The CDR3 is CASSLVDGGNTEAFF. For the CDR3, the DNA is TGTGCCAGCAGCTTAGTGGACGGAGGGAACACTGAAGCTTTCTTT. The V gene is TRBV7-6, the J gene TRBJ1-1; D is ambiguous. V was clipped by 1 base and J by 1 base, with 10 bases between them. The CDR3 consists of 15 residues. CDR1 and CDR2 (germline): SGHVS, FNYEAQ. The variable domain in full, with the rest retrieved from reference TRBV7-6 and TRBJ1-1, is GAGVSQSPRYKVTKRGQDVALRCDPISGHVSLYWYRQALGQGPEFLTYFNYEAQQDKSGLPNDRFSAERPEGSISTLTIQRTEQRDSAMYRCASSLVDGGNTEAFFGQGTRLTVV.

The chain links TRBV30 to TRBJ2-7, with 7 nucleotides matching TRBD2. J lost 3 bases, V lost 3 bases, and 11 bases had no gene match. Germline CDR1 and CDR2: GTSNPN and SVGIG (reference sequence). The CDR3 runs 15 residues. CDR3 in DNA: TGTGCCTGGAGCGCCCCACTAGCGCCCGACTACGAGCAGTACTTC. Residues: CAWSAPLAPDYEQYF.

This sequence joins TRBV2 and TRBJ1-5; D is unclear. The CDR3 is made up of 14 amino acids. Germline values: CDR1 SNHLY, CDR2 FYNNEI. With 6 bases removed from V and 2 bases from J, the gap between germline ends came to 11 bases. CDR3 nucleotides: TGTGCCAGCAGGTCGGAACAGCGCAATCAGCCCCAGCATTTT. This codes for CASRSEQRNQPQHF. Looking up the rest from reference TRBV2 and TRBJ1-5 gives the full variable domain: EPEVTQTPSHQVTQMGQEVILRCVPISNHLYFYWYRQILGQKVEFLVSFYNNEISEKSEIFDDQFSVERPDGSNFTLKIRSTKLEDSAMYFCASRSEQRNQPQHFGDGTRLSIL.

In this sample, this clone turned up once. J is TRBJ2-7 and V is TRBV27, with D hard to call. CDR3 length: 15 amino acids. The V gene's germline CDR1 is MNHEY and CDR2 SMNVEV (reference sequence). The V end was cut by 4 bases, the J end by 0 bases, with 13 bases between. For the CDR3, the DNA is TGTGCCAGCAGTTCCATTGGGGTATCCTCCTACGAGCAGTACTTC. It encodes CASSSIGVSSYEQYF.

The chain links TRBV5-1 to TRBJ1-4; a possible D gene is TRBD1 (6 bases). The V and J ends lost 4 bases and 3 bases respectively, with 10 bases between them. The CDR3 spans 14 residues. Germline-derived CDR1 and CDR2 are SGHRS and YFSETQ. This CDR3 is CASSPRTANEKLFF. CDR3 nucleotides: TGCGCCAGCAGCCCTCGGACAGCTAATGAAAAACTGTTTTTT.

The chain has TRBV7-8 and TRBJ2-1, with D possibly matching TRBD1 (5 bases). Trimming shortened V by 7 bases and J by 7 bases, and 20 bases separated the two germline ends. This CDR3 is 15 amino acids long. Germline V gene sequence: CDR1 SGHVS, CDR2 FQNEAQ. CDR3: CASTLTRVGPNEQFF. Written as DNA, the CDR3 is TGTGCCAGCACCCTCACCAGGGTAGGGCCAAATGAGCAGTTCTTC.